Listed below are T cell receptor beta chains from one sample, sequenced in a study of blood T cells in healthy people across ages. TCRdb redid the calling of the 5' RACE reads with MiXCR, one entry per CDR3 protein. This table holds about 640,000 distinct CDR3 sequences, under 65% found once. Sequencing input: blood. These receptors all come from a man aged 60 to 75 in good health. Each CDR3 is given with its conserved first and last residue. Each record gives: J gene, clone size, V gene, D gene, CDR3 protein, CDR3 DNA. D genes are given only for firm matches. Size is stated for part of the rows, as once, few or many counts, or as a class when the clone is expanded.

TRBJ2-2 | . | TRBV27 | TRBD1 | CASSYRTGSTGELFF | TGTGCCAGCAGTTATAGGACAGGTAGCACCGGGGAGCTGTTTTTT
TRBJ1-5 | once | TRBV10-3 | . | CAISEGGSYNEQFFGPGTNQPQHF | .
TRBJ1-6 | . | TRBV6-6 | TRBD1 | CASSYSPGTGHSPLHF | TGTGCCAGCAGTTACTCGCCTGGGACAGGCCATTCACCCCTCCACTTT
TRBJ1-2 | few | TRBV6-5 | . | CASSYSFSITDRVGYTF | TGTGCCAGCAGTTACTCGTTTTCCATAACGGACAGAGTGGGCTACACCTTC
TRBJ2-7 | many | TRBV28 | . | CASSARADEQYF | TGTGCCAGCAGCGCTAGGGCAGACGAGCAGTACTTC
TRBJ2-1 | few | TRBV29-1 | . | CSVAGFGGGRYNEQFF | TGCAGCGTTGCTGGGTTTGGAGGGGGCCGTTACAATGAGCAGTTCTTC
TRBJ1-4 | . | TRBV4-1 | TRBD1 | CASSQGQGWVVTNEKLFF | TGCGCCAGCAGCCAAGGACAGGGTTGGGTGGTAACTAATGAAAAACTGTTTTTT
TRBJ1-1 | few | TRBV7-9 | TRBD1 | CASSAPPQGVNTEAFF | TGTGCCAGCAGCGCACCACCACAGGGGGTAAACACTGAAGCTTTCTTT
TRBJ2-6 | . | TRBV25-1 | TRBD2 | CASSEYSGGAGANVLTF | TGTGCCAGCAGTGAATATAGCGGGGGGGCGGGGGCCAACGTCCTGACTTTC
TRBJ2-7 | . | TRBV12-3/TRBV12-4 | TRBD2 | CASSLTSGVHEQYF | TGTGCCAGCAGTTTGACTAGCGGGGTCCACGAGCAGTACTTC
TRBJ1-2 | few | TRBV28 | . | CASSTGPNYGYTF | TGTGCCAGCAGTACGGGCCCTAACTATGGCTACACCTTC
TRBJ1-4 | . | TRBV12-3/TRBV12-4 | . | CASSYSHFRGDEKLFF | TGTGCCAGCAGTTACTCCCACTTTAGGGGAGATGAAAAACTGTTTTTT
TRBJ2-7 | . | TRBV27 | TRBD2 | CASSWASGGNPSYEQYF | TGTGCCAGCAGTTGGGCTAGCGGGGGGAACCCCTCCTACGAGCAGTACTTC
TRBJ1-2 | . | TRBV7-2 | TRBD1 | CASSTFKDRGLDGYTF | TGTGCCAGCAGCACCTTCAAGGACAGGGGGCTGGATGGCTACACCTTC
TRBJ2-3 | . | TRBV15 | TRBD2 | CATRRTSVSTDTQYF | TGTGCCACCAGGAGGACTAGCGTTAGCACAGATACGCAGTATTTT
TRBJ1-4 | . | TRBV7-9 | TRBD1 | CASSSGTGINEKLFF | TGTGCCAGCAGCTCCGGGACAGGGATTAATGAAAAACTGTTTTTT
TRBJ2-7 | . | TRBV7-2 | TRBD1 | CASSWAGGPYEQYF | TGTGCCAGCAGCTGGGCAGGGGGACCCTACGAGCAGTACTTC
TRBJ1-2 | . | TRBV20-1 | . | CSARARTYGYTF | TGCAGTGCTAGAGCTCGGACGTATGGCTACACCTTC
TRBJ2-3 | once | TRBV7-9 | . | CASSLDLPTDTQYF | TGCGCCAGCAGCTTAGATTTGCCCACAGATACGCAGTATTTT
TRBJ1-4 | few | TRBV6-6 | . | CASSYSMGSNEKLFF | TGTGCCAGCAGTTACTCGATGGGGAGTAATGAAAAACTGTTTTTT
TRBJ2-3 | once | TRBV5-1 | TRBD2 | CASSQGLAGEADTQYF | TGCGCCAGCAGCCAAGGACTAGCGGGGGAAGCAGATACGCAGTATTTT
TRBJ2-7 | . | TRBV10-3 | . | CAIRPQIGRYEQYF | TGTGCCATCAGGCCTCAGATCGGACGGTACGAGCAGTACTTC
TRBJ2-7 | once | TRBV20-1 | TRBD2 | CSASGGGPSYEQYF | TGCAGTGCTAGCGGGGGGGGCCCTTCCTACGAGCAGTACTTC
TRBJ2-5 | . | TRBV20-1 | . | CSAGDGRETQYF | TGCAGTGCTGGGGACGGCAGGGAGACCCAGTACTTC
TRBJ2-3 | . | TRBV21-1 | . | CASSTLRGSSTDTQYF | TGTGCCAGCAGCACCTTGCGGGGGAGTTCCACAGATACGCAGTATTTT
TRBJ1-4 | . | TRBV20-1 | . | CSAEFNEKLFF | TGCAGTGCCGAGTTTAATGAAAAACTGTTTTTT
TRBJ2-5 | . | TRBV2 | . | CASSPSRGLRHNEQYF | TGTGCCAGCAGTCCCAGCCGGGGACTGCGGCACAATGAGCAGTACTTC
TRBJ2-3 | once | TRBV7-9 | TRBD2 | CASSPPASGDPEYF | TGTGCCAGCAGTCCACCGGCTAGCGGGGACCCGGAGTATTTT
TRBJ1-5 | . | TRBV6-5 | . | CASRKGDGNQPQHF | TGTGCCAGCAGGAAGGGGGACGGAAATCAGCCCCAGCATTTT
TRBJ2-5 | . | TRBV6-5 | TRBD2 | CASSYGFYASGGEETQYF | TGTGCCAGCAGTTACGGCTTCTATGCTAGCGGGGGGGAAGAGACCCAGTACTTC
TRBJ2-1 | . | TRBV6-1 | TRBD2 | CASMKALAGEQFF | TGTGCCAGCATGAAGGCCCTAGCGGGAGAGCAGTTCTTC
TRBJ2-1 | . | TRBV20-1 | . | CTGVGGAVVGSYNEQFF | TGCACCGGGGTTGGGGGGGCCGTAGTTGGCTCCTACAATGAGCAGTTCTTC
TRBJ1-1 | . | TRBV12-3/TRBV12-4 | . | CASRRTGGYTEAFF | TGTGCCAGCAGAAGAACCGGGGGTTACACTGAAGCTTTCTTT
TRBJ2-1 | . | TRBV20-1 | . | CSAREARGETQFF | TGCAGTGCTAGAGAAGCAAGGGGAGAGACCCAGTTCTTC
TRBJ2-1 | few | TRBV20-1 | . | CSATGGQYNEQFF | TGCAGTGCTACCGGGGGACAGTACAATGAGCAGTTCTTC
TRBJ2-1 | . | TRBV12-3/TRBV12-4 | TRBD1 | CASQPGGLYNEQFF | TGTGCCAGCCAGCCAGGGGGCCTCTACAATGAGCAGTTCTTC
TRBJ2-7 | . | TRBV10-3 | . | CAISVASPYEQYF | TGTGCCATCAGTGTCGCCAGCCCCTACGAGCAGTACTTC
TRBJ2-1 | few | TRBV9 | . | CASSAGNINEQFF | TGTGCCAGCAGCGCCGGAAATATCAATGAGCAGTTCTTC
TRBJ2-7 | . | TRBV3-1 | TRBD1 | CASSPRTGAAYEQYF | TGTGCCAGCAGCCCCAGGACAGGGGCGGCCTACGAGCAGTACTTC
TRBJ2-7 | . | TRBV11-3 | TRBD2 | CASSKERGGGNYEQYF | TGTGCCAGCAGCAAAGAACGTGGGGGAGGGAATTACGAGCAGTACTTC
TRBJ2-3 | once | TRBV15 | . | CATSREVGADTQYF | TGTGCCACCAGCAGAGAGGTGGGCGCAGATACGCAGTATTTT
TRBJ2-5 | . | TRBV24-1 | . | CATSDSGRRIQETQYF | TGTGCCACCAGTGATTCCGGCAGAAGAATACAAGAGACCCAGTACTTC
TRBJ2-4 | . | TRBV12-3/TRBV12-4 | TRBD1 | CACSSRGQGVNIQYF | TGTGCCTGCAGTTCCCGCGGACAGGGGGTGAACATTCAGTACTTC
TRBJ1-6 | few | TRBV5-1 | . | CASSLGGRPGNSPLHF | TGCGCCAGCAGCTTGGGAGGCAGACCGGGAAATTCACCCCTCCACTTT
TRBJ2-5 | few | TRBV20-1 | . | CSAREPMAQETQYF | TGCAGTGCTAGAGAACCCATGGCACAAGAGACCCAGTACTTC
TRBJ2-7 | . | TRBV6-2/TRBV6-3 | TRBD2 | CASSYQTSGGYEQYF | TGTGCCAGCAGTTATCAAACTAGCGGGGGCTACGAGCAGTACTTC
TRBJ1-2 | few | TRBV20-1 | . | CSARAGAGLTYGYTF | TGCAGTGCTAGAGCCGGAGCGGGGCTTACCTATGGCTACACCTTC
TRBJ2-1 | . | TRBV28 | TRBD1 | CASSPVSDRGNEQFF | TGTGCCAGCAGCCCCGTTTCTGACAGGGGGAATGAGCAGTTCTTC
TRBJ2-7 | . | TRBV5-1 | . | CASSSTGDTYEQYF | TGCGCCAGCAGCTCGACCGGGGATACCTACGAGCAGTACTTC
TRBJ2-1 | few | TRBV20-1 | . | CSATSLTTNEQFF | TGCAGTGCTACAAGCCTTACGACAAATGAGCAGTTCTTC
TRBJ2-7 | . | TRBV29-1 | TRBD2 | CSVGTSGSYEQYF | TGCAGCGTCGGGACTAGCGGCTCCTACGAGCAGTACTTC
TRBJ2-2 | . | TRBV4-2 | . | CASSQDPSGVNTGELFF | TGTGCCAGCAGCCAAGATCCTAGTGGGGTTAACACCGGGGAGCTGTTTTTT
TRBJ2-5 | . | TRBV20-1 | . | CSATGTPDQETQYF | TGCAGTGCAACAGGGACACCCGACCAAGAGACCCAGTACTTC
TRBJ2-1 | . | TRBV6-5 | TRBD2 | CASSSPSGTSGGTTFF | TGTGCCAGCAGTTCCCCCTCCGGGACTAGCGGGGGCACAACGTTCTTC